This passage covers 9 T cell receptor beta chains from one sample sequenced in a study of blood T cell repertoires in COVID-19 (TCRdb year 2020). The method behind the library was the immunoSEQ multiplex PCR assay. TCRdb took this table from immuneACCESS and kept in-frame rearrangements with V and J called. Such tables lack part of the clones; where checked against another copy, unresolved V genes explain under half of the gap, and the rest is unexplained. The sample table contains 140,000 or so clones; only one count was recorded for around 84% of them. The top ten hold around 5.4% of the sample. The specimen sequenced was peripheral blood. The receptors were gathered from a human donor in a cohort sampled during active COVID-19.

The rearrangement links TRBV14 to TRBJ2-3; no clear D gene. The CDR3 spans 12 residues. V was cut by 4 bases and J by 7 bases, with 9 bases left in between. Germline lookup yields CDR1 SGHDN and CDR2 FVKESK. Here the CDR3 reads CASSRQAYTQYF. CDR3 sequence (DNA): TGTGCCAGCAGCCGCCAGGCCTATACGCAGTATTTT.

The rearrangement links TRBV28 to TRBJ1-6; TRBD1 aligns across 8 bases. The CDR3 has 16 residues. CDR1 and CDR2 from the germline V gene are MDHEN and SYDVKM. The trim removed 7 bases at V and 4 bases at J, leaving 9 bases unmatched. CDR3 in amino acids: CASIPGQDRYNSPLHF. The CDR3 DNA sequence: TGTGCCAGCATACCGGGACAGGATAGGTATAATTCACCCCTCCACTTT.

The chain joins TRBV5-6 to TRBJ1-1, with no clear D. CDR1 is SGHDT and CDR2 is YYEEEE in the germline V gene. V lost 0 bases to trimming and J lost 1 base, with 4 bases between them. The CDR3 length is 13 residues. The CDR3 nucleotides read TGTGCCAGCAGCTTGGGAGAGAACACTGAAGCTTTCTTT. Protein product: CASSLGENTEAFF.

The chain employs TRBV28 and TRBJ2-6; D is perhaps TRBD1 (6 bases). This CDR3 spans 16 amino acids. Germline loops: CDR1 MDHEN, CDR2 SYDVKM. Trimming cost V 6 bases and J 1 base, with 13 bases left between them. The CDR3 DNA sequence: TGTGCCAGCAGGGAAACAGGGAAATCTGGGGCCAACGTCCTGACTTTC. This encodes CASRETGKSGANVLTF.

This clone occurred once. This chain joins TRBV6-1 and TRBJ1-5; 8 nucleotides align to TRBD1. The V gene end was trimmed by 6 bases and the J gene end by 2 bases; junction bases not matched to a gene: 6. Germline V gives CDR1 MNHNS, CDR2 SASEGT. CDR3 size: 15 residues. This chain's CDR3 is CASSYGQGGNQPQHF. As DNA, the CDR3 is TGTGCCAGCAGCTACGGACAGGGAGGCAATCAGCCCCAGCATTTT.

J is TRBJ2-7 and V is TRBV7-8, with D perhaps TRBD2 (6 bases). This CDR3 comprises 14 residues. Germline CDR1 and CDR2: SGHVS and FQNEAQ. The CDR3 spells CAGDTGTRPYEQYF. CDR3 DNA sequence: TGTGCAGGAGACACCGGGACTCGCCCGTACGAGCAGTACTTC.

V is TRBV24-1 and J is TRBJ1-1; D is unclear. The CDR3 sequence is 16 residues long. The V and J ends lost 4 bases and 9 bases respectively, with 23 bases between them. CDR1 and CDR2 (germline): KGHDR, SFDVKD. CDR3: CATSELREPGITKAFF. CDR3 bases: TGTGCCACCAGTGAACTCCGGGAGCCGGGTATTACCAAAGCTTTCTTT.

The chain couples TRBV28 to TRBJ1-4, with D possibly TRBD1 on 6 matching bases. The V end was cut by 9 bases, the J end by 8 bases, with 22 bases between. Per germline, CDR1 MDHEN and CDR2 SYDVKM. The CDR3 is made up of 15 amino acids. The CDR3 DNA follows: TGTGCCAGGTCCCGGGACACCACCTTGGGGGAAAAACTGTTTTTT. It yields the protein CARSRDTTLGEKLFF.

The chain uses TRBV19 and TRBJ1-4, with D hard to call. This CDR3 has 14 residues. Between the trimmed V and J ends, which lost 7 bases and 3 bases, there was a span of 12 bases. The germline V gene encodes CDR1 LNHDA and CDR2 SQIVND (reference sequence). The CDR3 DNA reads as TGTGCCAGTACAGAAACGGCGGCTAATGAAAAACTGTTTTTT. Amino acids: CASTETAANEKLFF. The full variable domain, rest sourced from reference TRBV19 and TRBJ1-4, is DGGITQSPKYLFRKEGQNVTLSCEQNLNHDAMYWYRQDPGQGLRLIYYSQIVNDFQKGDIAEGYSVSREKKESFPLTVTSAQKNPTAFYLCASTETAANEKLFFGSGTQLSVL.